These 26 T cell receptor beta chains share one sample of origin, sequenced in a study of blood T cell repertoires in COVID-19. Produced via immunoSEQ multiplex PCR; TCRdb's table is partial and in-frame only. The table lists approximately 250,000 clones, around 78% of them singletons. Source material: peripheral blood. Receptors originate from a man aged 60 to 69 who had recovered from COVID-19.

This rearrangement joins TRBV4-1 to TRBJ1-2; 11 bases map to TRBD1. The CDR3 sequence is 15 residues long. Germline CDR1 is MGHRA and CDR2 is YSYEKL. With V trimmed by 0 bases and J by 7 bases, 4 bases remained unmatched. CDR3 residues: CASSQEGQGGRGYTF. DNA for the CDR3: TGCGCCAGCAGCCAAGAGGGACAGGGGGGTCGTGGCTACACCTTC.

The chain recombines TRBV3-1 (or the pseudogene TRBV3-2) with TRBJ1-4, with 7 bases that match TRBD1. CDR3 length: 15 residues. Germline V gene lookup returns CDR1 LGHDT and CDR2 YNNKEL (reference sequence). V lost 1 base and J lost 3; bases outside the gene matches: 2. CDR3 in amino acids: CASSQGQGANEKLFF. The DNA of the CDR3 is TGTGCCAGCAGCCAAGGACAGGGTGCTAATGAAAAACTGTTTTTT.

The chain couples TRBV27 to TRBJ1-2, with 7 bases matching TRBD1. The CDR3 has 16 amino acids. CDR1 and CDR2 (germline): MNHEY, SMNVEV (reference sequence). V lost 8 bases, J lost 2 bases, and 14 bases stayed unmatched. The CDR3 coding sequence is TGTGCCAGCGTCGGGCGGGACAGAAATCTCAACTATGGCTACACCTTC. It codes for CASVGRDRNLNYGYTF.

The rearrangement uses TRBV13 and TRBJ2-3; 10 nucleotides line up with TRBD2. Germline CDR1 is PRHDT and CDR2 is FYEKMQ (reference sequence). V lost 2 bases, J lost 1 base, and 12 bases stayed unmatched. The CDR3 covers 19 residues. The CDR3 bases are TGTGCCAGCAGCTTATTTCTTAGCGGGGGGTTAACCCGCACAGATACGCAGTATTTT. It encodes CASSLFLSGGLTRTDTQYF.

V usage is TRBV29-1 and J usage is TRBJ2-1; weak D call: TRBD1 (5 bases). The V gene lost 8 bases and the J gene lost 1 base, with 18 bases spanning the gap. CDR3 size: 15 residues. The V gene's germline CDR1 is SQVTM and CDR2 ANQGSEA. CDR3 sequence reads: CSLREWQGSYNEQFF. CDR3 sequence (DNA): TGCAGCCTACGAGAATGGCAGGGTTCCTACAATGAGCAGTTCTTC.

The rearrangement uses TRBV11-2 and TRBJ1-6, with 10 bases aligning to TRBD1. V gave up 4 bases and J gave up 7 bases; unmatched junction bases: 7. Looked up from germline, CDR1 is SGHAT and CDR2 is FQNNGV. The CDR3 runs to 16 residues. Written as DNA, the CDR3 is TGTGCCAGCAGCTCAATGGACAGGGGGTACAATTCACCCCTCCACTTT. It codes for CASSSMDRGYNSPLHF. Full variable domain (rest looked up from reference TRBV11-2 and TRBJ1-6): EAGVAQSPRYKIIEKRQSVAFWCNPISGHATLYWYQQILGQGPKLLIQFQNNGVVDDSQLPKDRFSAERLKGVDSTLKIQPAKLEDSAVYLCASSSMDRGYNSPLHFGNGTRLTVT.

In nucleotides, the CDR3 is TGTGCCAGCAGTGACTACAGGGGGGGGAAGACCGGGGAGCTGTTTTTT. It codes for CASSDYRGGKTGELFF. The gene calls are TRBV27 and TRBJ2-2, with D maybe TRBD1 (8 bases). Germline loops: CDR1 MNHEY, CDR2 SMNVEV (reference sequence). The CDR3 has 16 amino acids. Deletions cut 5 bases from V and 5 bases from J, with 18 bases between.

The CDR3 region is CASSYGGRAYEQYF. CDR3 nucleotide sequence: TGTGCCAGCAGTTATGGCGGGAGGGCCTACGAGCAGTACTTC. The chain couples TRBV28 to TRBJ2-7; 9 bases agree with TRBD2. This CDR3 spans 14 amino acids. Germline V gene lookup returns CDR1 MDHEN and CDR2 SYDVKM. V was clipped by 4 bases and J by 2 bases; unmatched bases: 3.

CDR3 coding DNA: TGTGCCAGCAGTTCCACGAGCGGGGGGCGCTCCTACGAGCAGTACTTC. Protein: CASSSTSGGRSYEQYF. The V gene is TRBV28, the J gene TRBJ2-7; 9 bases fit TRBD2. Trimming took 4 bases from V and 0 from J; bases not matched to a gene: 7. The germline V gene encodes CDR1 MDHEN and CDR2 SYDVKM. This CDR3 comprises 16 residues. The complete variable domain, with remaining parts taken from reference TRBV28 and TRBJ2-7, reads DVKVTQSSRYLVKRTGEKVFLECVQDMDHENMFWYRQDPGLGLRLIYFSYDVKMKEKGDIPEGYSVSREKKERFSLILESASTNQTSMYLCASSSTSGGRSYEQYFGPGTRLTVT.

The V gene is TRBV5-1, the J gene TRBJ1-2, with TRBD1 matching over 9 bases. Germline CDR1 SGHRS, CDR2 YFSETQ. This CDR3 region has 13 residues. With 4 bases clipped from V and 6 bases from J, the junction kept 4 bases outside the gene matches. CDR3 bases: TGCGCCAGCAGCCCAAGGACAGGGGATGGCTACACCTTC. Translating it yields CASSPRTGDGYTF.

The chain uses TRBV27 and TRBJ2-3; D gene unclear. Germline loops: CDR1 MNHEY, CDR2 SMNVEV (reference sequence). V was trimmed by 6 bases and J by 4 bases, leaving 14 bases between them. The CDR3 length is 14 residues. In DNA form, the CDR3 reads TGTGCCAGCAGACAAATGGCAGGCCCAGATACGCAGTATTTT. Translation gives CASRQMAGPDTQYF.

This clone was counted only a few times. This chain joins TRBV7-2 and TRBJ1-6; D ambiguous. Germline CDR1 SGHTA, CDR2 FQGNSA. The CDR3 covers 15 residues. The V and J ends lost 5 bases and 4 bases respectively, with 12 bases between them. The CDR3 DNA sequence: TGTGCCAGCAGCCCAAACACCTTTTATAATTCACCCCTCCACTTT. The encoded protein is CASSPNTFYNSPLHF. The entire variable domain, with the rest obtained from reference TRBV7-2 and TRBJ1-6, is as follows: GAGVSQSPSNKVTEKGKDVELRCDPISGHTALYWYRQSLGQGLEFLIYFQGNSAPDKSGLPSDRFSAERTGGSVSTLTIQRTQQEDSAVYLCASSPNTFYNSPLHFGNGTRLTVT.

The gene calls are TRBV6-5 and TRBJ2-7; 8 bases match TRBD2. CDR1 is MNHEY and CDR2 is SVGAGI in the germline V gene. CDR3 length: 13 residues. V gave up 7 bases and J gave up 2 bases; unmatched junction bases: 4. The CDR3 sequence: CASKAGVPYEQYF. In nucleotides, the CDR3 is TGTGCCAGCAAAGCGGGGGTTCCCTACGAGCAGTACTTC.

This clone occurred once. The chain combines TRBV20-1 with TRBJ2-3; D is unclear. Trimming removed 3 bases from V and 5 bases from J, with 6 bases in between. Germline assignment: CDR1 DFQATT and CDR2 SNEGSKA (reference sequence). CDR3 length equals 11 residues. The CDR3 sequence is CSASLGDTQYF. CDR3 nucleotide sequence: TGCAGTGCTAGCCTAGGAGATACGCAGTATTTT.

V gene TRBV7-9 combines with J gene TRBJ1-1; D remains ambiguous. Germline V gene data show CDR1 as SEHNR and CDR2 as FQNEAQ (reference sequence). This CDR3 comprises 12 residues. V shed 5 bases and J shed 1 base, with 5 bases lying between them. For the CDR3, the DNA is TGTGCCAGCAGCCAAGCGAACACTGAAGCTTTCTTT. Residues: CASSQANTEAFF.

V and J are TRBV9 and TRBJ2-7; 10 bases match TRBD1. CDR3 length: 13 amino acids. The junction had 1 base not matched to a gene; V was cut back by 2 bases and J by 5 bases. Germline lookup yields CDR1 SGDLS and CDR2 YYNGEE. The CDR3 sequence is CASSVGQGHEQYF. CDR3 nucleotides: TGTGCCAGCAGCGTGGGACAGGGGCACGAGCAGTACTTC.

CDR3 in DNA: TGTGCCAGCAGTGCTCTCGCAGGCCCGGCCGGGGAGCTGTTTTTT. As protein: CASSALAGPAGELFF. The chain recombines TRBV11-2 with TRBJ2-2; unclear D gene. The CDR3 extends over 15 amino acids. V lost 6 bases and J 6 bases, leaving 17 bases between the germline ends. Germline CDR1 and CDR2: SGHAT and FQNNGV.

The V call is TRBV19, the J call TRBJ2-7; 11 bases agree with TRBD2. The trim removed 6 bases at V and 3 bases at J, leaving 4 bases unmatched. This CDR3 comprises 14 residues. CDR1 LNHDA and CDR2 SQIVND come from the germline V gene (reference sequence). CDR3 coding DNA: TGTGCCAGTAGGCTAGCGGGAGGAGTCTACGAGCAGTACTTC. Translation gives CASRLAGGVYEQYF.

The chain couples TRBV5-1 to TRBJ2-1; TRBD2 aligns across 13 bases. The V gene end was trimmed by 5 bases and the J gene end by 5 bases; junction bases not matched to a gene: 4. The CDR3 runs 15 residues. Germline V gene data show CDR1 as SGHRS and CDR2 as YFSETQ. The CDR3 sequence is CASSPGLAGDNEQFF. CDR3 DNA: TGCGCCAGCAGTCCTGGACTAGCGGGGGACAATGAGCAGTTCTTC.

V and J are TRBV9 and TRBJ2-3, with D possibly matching TRBD2 (7 bases). The CDR3 is 16 residues long. V shed 4 bases and J shed 4 bases, with 19 bases lying between them. Germline CDR1 is SGDLS and CDR2 is YYNGEE. CDR3 loop: CASSPEGGVMADTQYF. CDR3 nucleotides: TGTGCCAGCAGCCCCGAGGGGGGGGTGATGGCAGATACGCAGTATTTT.

This chain links TRBV27 with TRBJ2-7; 7 bases are a match to TRBD1. The V and J ends lost 6 bases and 3 bases, in that order; junction bases with no gene match: 5. CDR3 size: 13 residues. Germline CDR1 and CDR2: MNHEY and SMNVEV (reference sequence). The CDR3 sequence: CASRTGLNYEQYF. CDR3 nucleotide sequence: TGTGCCAGCAGGACAGGGTTAAACTACGAGCAGTACTTC.

J is TRBJ2-7 and V is TRBV30, with TRBD1 matching 9 bases. The V gene end was trimmed by 4 bases and the J gene end by 2 bases; junction bases not matched to a gene: 9. There are 15 residues in the CDR3. CDR1 is GTSNPN and CDR2 is SVGIG in the germline V gene (reference sequence). In DNA form, the CDR3 reads TGTGCCTGGAATCTAGGCGGGACAGGGCCCTACGAGCAGTACTTC. Protein sequence: CAWNLGGTGPYEQYF. The full variable domain, with the rest looked up from reference TRBV30 and TRBJ2-7, is SQTIHQWPATLVQPVGSPLSLECTVEGTSNPNLYWYRQAAGRGLQLLFYSVGIGQISSEVPQNLSASRPQDRQFILSSKKLLLSDSGFYLCAWNLGGTGPYEQYFGPGTRLTVT.

This clone was seen only a few times. CDR3 sequence reads: CASSFWQSGTGVNYGYTF. The CDR3 DNA reads TGTGCCAGCAGCTTTTGGCAATCCGGGACAGGGGTTAACTATGGCTACACCTTC. The chain carries TRBV5-6 and TRBJ1-2; 10 nucleotides match TRBD1. CDR3 length: 18 residues. Germline V gives CDR1 SGHDT, CDR2 YYEEEE. Unmatched junction bases numbered 11, after V lost 2 bases and J lost 1 base.

The chain has TRBV19 and TRBJ2-5; the match to TRBD1 covers 7 bases. Germline V gene data show CDR1 as LNHDA and CDR2 as SQIVND (reference sequence). This CDR3 is 15 amino acids long. Trimming cost V 4 bases and J 1 base; bases outside gene matches: 6. The CDR3 loop is CASSRGGQTQETQYF. The CDR3 DNA reads TGTGCCAGTAGTAGAGGGGGACAGACCCAAGAGACCCAGTACTTC.

The V call is TRBV7-9, the J call TRBJ1-1, with 7 bases identical to TRBD1. The V gene's germline CDR1 is SEHNR and CDR2 FQNEAQ (reference sequence). Trimming removed 4 bases from V and 5 bases from J; junction bases left unmatched: 13. The length of the CDR3 is 16 residues. The chain's CDR3 is CASSSRGTGVSTEAFF. The CDR3 DNA sequence: TGTGCCAGCAGCTCAAGGGGTACAGGGGTGAGTACTGAAGCTTTCTTT.

The chain uses TRBV4-1 and TRBJ2-2; possibly TRBD2 for D (6 bases). Germline loops: CDR1 MGHRA, CDR2 YSYEKL. The V end lost 0 bases, the J end lost 7 bases, and 12 bases lay between the germline ends. This CDR3 has 15 amino acids. The CDR3 loop is CASSQDGRGSGELFF. In DNA, the CDR3 is TGCGCCAGCAGCCAAGATGGGCGGGGCAGCGGGGAGCTGTTTTTT.